This record concerns one T cell receptor (beta chain) sequence. This entry comes from a study of blood T cell repertoires in COVID-19. Some clones are missing from TCRdb's copy, which holds only in-frame ones; the method was immunoSEQ multiplex PCR. The sample lists about 220,000 clones, 65% to 90% occurring once. This sequence was found in a human donor in a cohort sampled during active COVID-19. Sequencing was done on a sample of peripheral blood.

The CDR3 protein is CASSPTPSGYTF. The CDR3 coding sequence is TGTGCCAGTAGCCCGACACCTTCTGGCTACACCTTC. The chain is built from TRBV19 and TRBJ1-2; no definite D call. This CDR3 has 12 residues. V gave up 6 bases and J gave up 7 bases, with 12 bases separating them. Germline CDR1 is LNHDA and CDR2 is SQIVND (reference sequence).